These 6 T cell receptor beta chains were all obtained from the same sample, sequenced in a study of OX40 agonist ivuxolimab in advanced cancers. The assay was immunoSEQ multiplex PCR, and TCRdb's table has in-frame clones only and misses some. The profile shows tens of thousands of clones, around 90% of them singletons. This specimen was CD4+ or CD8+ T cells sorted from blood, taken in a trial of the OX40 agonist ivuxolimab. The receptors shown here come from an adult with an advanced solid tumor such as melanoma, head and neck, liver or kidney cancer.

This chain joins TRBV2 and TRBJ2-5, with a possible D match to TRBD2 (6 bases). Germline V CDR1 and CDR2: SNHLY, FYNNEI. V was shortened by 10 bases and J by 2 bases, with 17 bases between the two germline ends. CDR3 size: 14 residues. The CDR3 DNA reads TGTGCCACGGCTCTGAGCGGGTGGCAAGAGACCCAGTACTTC. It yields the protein CATALSGWQETQYF.

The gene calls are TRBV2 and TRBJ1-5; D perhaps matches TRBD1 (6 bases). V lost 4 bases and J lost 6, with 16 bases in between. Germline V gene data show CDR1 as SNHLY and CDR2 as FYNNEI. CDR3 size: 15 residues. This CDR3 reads CASSVQGTSRQPQHF. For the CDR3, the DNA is TGTGCCAGCAGTGTGCAGGGGACATCCCGTCAGCCCCAGCATTTT. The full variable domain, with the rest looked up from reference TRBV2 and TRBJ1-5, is EPEVTQTPSHQVTQMGQEVILRCVPISNHLYFYWYRQILGQKVEFLVSFYNNEISEKSEIFDDQFSVERPDGSNFTLKIRSTKLEDSAMYFCASSVQGTSRQPQHFGDGTRLSIL.

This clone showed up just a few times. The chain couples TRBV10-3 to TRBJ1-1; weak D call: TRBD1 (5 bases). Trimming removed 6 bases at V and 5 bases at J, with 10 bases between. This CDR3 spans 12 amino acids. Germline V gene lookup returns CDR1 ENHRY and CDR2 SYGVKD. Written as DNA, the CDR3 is TGTGCCATCAGCCCCGGGGGGACTGAAGCTTTCTTT. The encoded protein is CAISPGGTEAFF.

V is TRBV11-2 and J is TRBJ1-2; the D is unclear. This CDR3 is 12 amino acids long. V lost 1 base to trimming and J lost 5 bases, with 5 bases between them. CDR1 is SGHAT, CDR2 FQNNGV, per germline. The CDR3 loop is CASSLGYYGYTF. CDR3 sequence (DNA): TGTGCCAGCAGCTTAGGTTATTATGGCTACACCTTC.

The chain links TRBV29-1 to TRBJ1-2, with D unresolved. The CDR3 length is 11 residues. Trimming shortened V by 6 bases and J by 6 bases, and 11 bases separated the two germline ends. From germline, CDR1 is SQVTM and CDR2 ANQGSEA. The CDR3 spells CSVTVGHGYTF. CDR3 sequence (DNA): TGCAGCGTCACCGTTGGCCATGGCTACACCTTC.

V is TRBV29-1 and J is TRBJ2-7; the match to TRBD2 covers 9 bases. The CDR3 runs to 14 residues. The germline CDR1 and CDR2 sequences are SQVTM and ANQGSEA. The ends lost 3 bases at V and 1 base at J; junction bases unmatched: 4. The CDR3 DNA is TGCAGCGTTGAGGAAGCGGGGGGATCCTACGAGCAGTACTTC. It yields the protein CSVEEAGGSYEQYF.